Listed below are T cell receptor beta chains from one sample, sequenced in a study of cytomegalovirus exposure and HLA in healthy donors. Sequencing was performed with immunoSEQ multiplex PCR; in TCRdb, only in-frame clones are kept and a portion is missing. The table has 160,000 or so clones, 81% seen once. The sequenced material came from PBMCs. Receptor source: a woman aged 18-29 years in good health and CMV-seropositive. CDR3s include the opening cysteine and the closing phenylalanine or tryptophan. A D gene is named only where the DNA matches it firmly. A clone size is listed for some rows: how often the clone was seen (once, few, many), or a class if it is expanded.

size	V	D	J	CDR3	DNA
.	TRBV27	TRBD1	TRBJ1-2	CASSLHSGGYGYTF	TGTGCCAGCAGTTTGCACTCAGGGGGCTATGGCTACACCTTC
.	TRBV28	.	TRBJ1-6	CASLPHQWGRNSPLHF	TGTGCCAGCCTCCCCCACCAATGGGGGCGCAATTCACCCCTCCACTTT
.	TRBV21-1	.	TRBJ1-1	CASRPGGNTEAFF	TGTGCCAGCAGACCCGGGGGGAACACTGAAGCTTTCTTT
.	TRBV7-9	TRBD2	TRBJ2-7	CASTWERGGFGDEQYF	TGTGCCAGCACCTGGGAACGGGGGGGCTTCGGGGACGAGCAGTACTTC
.	TRBV7-9	TRBD2	TRBJ2-6	CASSLVVRGGPAGANVLTF	TGTGCCAGCAGCTTAGTAGTACGGGGGGGCCCGGCCGGGGCCAACGTCCTGACTTTC
.	TRBV7-2	TRBD2	TRBJ2-1	CASSWTSGGAREQFF	TGTGCCAGCAGTTGGACTAGCGGGGGGGCCCGTGAGCAGTTCTTC
.	TRBV9	.	TRBJ2-2	CASSVETGPTGELFF	TGTGCCAGCAGCGTAGAAACAGGTCCCACCGGGGAGCTGTTTTTT
.	TRBV7-2	.	TRBJ1-2	CASSFTDNPTTSTNYGYTF	TGTGCCAGCAGCTTCACGGACAACCCCACGACCTCAACTAACTATGGCTACACCTTC
.	TRBV7-9	.	TRBJ2-5	CASSLRDSSQETQYF	TGTGCCAGCAGCTTAAGGGACTCCTCCCAAGAGACCCAGTACTTC
.	TRBV7-6	.	TRBJ1-1	CASSLAGVDTEAFF	TGTGCCAGCAGCTTAGCCGGGGTGGACACTGAAGCTTTCTTT
.	TRBV14	.	TRBJ2-7	CASSLRGLSYEQYF	TGTGCCAGCAGCTTGCGGGGACTCTCCTACGAGCAGTACTTC
.	TRBV6-5	TRBD2	TRBJ2-7	CASTPIPGGSYEQYF	TGTGCCAGCACCCCCATCCCGGGGGGATCCTACGAGCAGTACTTC
.	TRBV6-1	.	TRBJ1-5	CASNTFSNQPQHF	TGTGCCAGCAACACCTTTAGCAATCAGCCCCAGCATTTT
once	TRBV30	TRBD1	TRBJ1-5	CAWSPDRALDQPQHF	TGTGCCTGGAGTCCGGACAGGGCCCTAGATCAGCCCCAGCATTTT
.	TRBV18	TRBD1	TRBJ1-5	CASSPEQGEAQPQHF	TGTGCCAGCTCACCAGAACAGGGGGAAGCTCAGCCCCAGCATTTT
.	TRBV10-3	TRBD1	TRBJ1-2	CAIRGDSVSYGYTF	TGCGCCATCAGGGGGGACAGCGTGAGCTATGGCTACACCTTC
.	TRBV9	.	TRBJ1-1	CASSAGGMVGTEAFF	TGTGCCAGCAGCGCGGGGGGGATGGTGGGGACTGAAGCTTTCTTT
once	TRBV7-2	TRBD2	TRBJ2-3	CASSRTSGGVIDTQYF	TGTGCCAGCAGCAGGACTAGCGGGGGGGTGATAGATACGCAGTATTTT
once	TRBV11-1	.	TRBJ2-7	CASSSPMGDYEQYF	TGTGCCAGCAGCTCCCCAATGGGCGACTACGAGCAGTACTTC
.	TRBV11-1	.	TRBJ2-1	CASSHGRLGSNEQFF	TGTGCCAGCAGCCATGGACGGTTGGGGAGTAATGAGCAGTTCTTC
.	TRBV5-1	TRBD1	TRBJ1-2	CASSPGEGATNYGYTF	TGCGCCAGCAGCCCAGGCGAGGGGGCAACTAACTATGGCTACACCTTC
.	TRBV7-9	.	TRBJ2-1	CASSQQWESYNEQFF	TGTGCCAGCAGCCAACAGTGGGAGTCCTACAATGAGCAGTTCTTC
.	TRBV6-5	.	TRBJ1-4	CASSRQSFNEKLFF	TGTGCCAGCAGTAGACAAAGCTTTAATGAAAAACTGTTTTTT
.	TRBV7-8	TRBD2	TRBJ2-5	CASEISGGAGTQYF	TGTGCCAGCGAGATTAGCGGGGGGGCCGGGACCCAGTACTTC
.	TRBV4-3	.	TRBJ1-4	CASSVISSTNEKLFF	TGCGCCAGCAGCGTAATCTCGTCAACTAATGAAAAACTGTTTTTT
.	TRBV7-9	TRBD2	TRBJ2-1	CASSSGTSGGNEQFF	TGTGCCAGCAGCTCCGGGACTAGCGGGGGGAATGAGCAGTTCTTC
.	TRBV9	TRBD2	TRBJ2-7	CASSVDLAGDYEQYF	TGTGCCAGCAGCGTAGATTTGGCGGGGGACTACGAGCAGTACTTC
.	TRBV10-3	TRBD1	TRBJ1-5	CAISGTGNQPQHF	TGTGCCATCAGTGGGACAGGGAATCAGCCCCAGCATTTT
.	TRBV7-9	.	TRBJ1-2	CASSSTGIYGYTF	TGTGCCAGCAGCTCTACAGGGATCTATGGCTACACCTTC
.	TRBV7-9	.	TRBJ1-1	CASRGRQMNTEAFF	TGTGCCAGCAGGGGGAGGCAGATGAACACTGAAGCTTTCTTT
few	TRBV11-3	TRBD2	TRBJ2-5	CASSLAGGPLETQYF	TGTGCCAGCAGCTTAGCGGGGGGGCCACTGGAGACCCAGTACTTC
once	TRBV6-5	TRBD2	TRBJ2-7	CANYVAGGPYEQYF	TGTGCCAACTACGTAGCGGGGGGGCCCTACGAGCAGTACTTC
.	TRBV5-1	.	TRBJ1-2	CASSLEFWRGGLYGYTF	TGCGCCAGCAGCTTGGAATTCTGGAGGGGAGGACTCTATGGCTACACCTTC